The 17 T cell receptor beta chains below were found in one sample sequenced in a study of glioma-infiltrating T cells. TCR alpha and beta CDR3 regions were amplified from RNA using iRepertoire nested multiplex PCR. Each CDR3 protein is one row after TCRdb ran MiXCR on the multiplex PCR reads. The sample has some 5,000 distinct CDR3 sequences, around two fifths seen once; the top ten hold 24%. The sample taken for sequencing was glioma tissue, nonneoplastic brain tissue, or PBMCs (not recorded which). The receptors stem from a human donor with low-grade glioma or glioblastoma, undergoing nonglioma brain surgery, or in good health (not recorded which).

This clonotype has at least ten counts. The chain uses TRBV18 and TRBJ2-5, with D perhaps matching TRBD1 or TRBD2 (5 bases each). Germline V gene data show CDR1 as KGHSH and CDR2 as LQKENI. V lost 3 bases and J lost 4, with 9 bases in between. The CDR3 loop spans 13 amino acids. This chain's CDR3 is CASSPGTRETQYF. CDR3 in DNA: TGTGCCAGCTCACCCGGGACCCGAGAGACCCAGTACTTC.

V usage is TRBV24-1 and J usage is TRBJ2-7; D gene unclear. The V and J ends lost 11 bases and 3 bases respectively, with 13 bases between them. CDR1 is KGHDR and CDR2 is SFDVKD in the germline V gene. The CDR3 sequence is 12 residues long. The CDR3 sequence: CAISDSGYEQYF. Written as DNA, the CDR3 is TGTGCCATTAGTGATTCGGGCTACGAGCAGTACTTC.

Points on this clonotype: Possible read error: a much larger clone is one base away. The V call is TRBV5-1, the J call TRBJ2-1; 13 bases agree with TRBD2. Germline CDR1 SGHRS, CDR2 YFSETQ. The CDR3 consists of 14 residues. DNA for the CDR3: TGCCCCAGCAGGACTAGCGGGAGTCGTGATGAGCAGTTCTTC. Its protein product is CPSRTSGSRDEQFF.

The chain uses TRBV15 and TRBJ1-5; D not certain. Germline lookup yields CDR1 LNHNV and CDR2 YYDKDF (reference sequence). The CDR3 runs to 12 residues. V shed 4 bases and J shed 4 bases, with 5 bases lying between them. This chain's CDR3 is CATSILNQPQHF. CDR3 coding DNA: TGTGCCACCAGCATTCTAAATCAGCCCCAGCATTTT.

This clonotype was picked up one time. The rearrangement links TRBV3-1 to TRBJ2-7; 9 positions agree with TRBD2. J lost 4 bases, V lost 0 bases, and 7 bases had no gene match. The germline V gene has CDR1 LGHDT and CDR2 YNNKEL (reference sequence). The CDR3 sequence is 16 residues long. CDR3 sequence reads: CASSQDGASGTYEQYF. The CDR3 bases are TGTGCCAGCAGCCAAGATGGGGCTAGCGGGACGTACGAGCAGTACTTC.

V usage is TRBV6-2 or TRBV6-3 and J usage is TRBJ1-4, with TRBD1 identical over 7 bases. The CDR3 runs to 15 residues. V was clipped by 6 bases and J by 5 bases; unmatched bases: 9. Germline CDR1 reads MNHEY; CDR2 reads SVGEGT. The CDR3 spells CASRYRGGGNEKLFF. The DNA for the CDR3 is TGTGCCAGCAGGTACAGAGGGGGCGGAAATGAAAAACTGTTTTTT.

This clonotype was counted ten times or more. CDR3 amino acids: CSVEDKRRNEQFF. The CDR3 DNA reads as TGCAGCGTTGAAGATAAGCGGCGCAATGAGCAGTTCTTC. The chain joins TRBV29-1 to TRBJ2-1; D may be TRBD2 (5 bases). V lost 0 bases, J lost 6 bases, and 9 bases lay in between. The CDR3 sequence is 13 residues long. Germline V gene data show CDR1 as SQVTM and CDR2 as ANQGSEA.

By sample fraction, this clonotype is medium-sized. The chain has TRBV20-1 and TRBJ2-1; possible D gene TRBD2, 6 bases. V lost 4 bases, J lost 5 bases, and 21 bases lay in between. Germline CDR1 is DFQATT and CDR2 is SNEGSKA (reference sequence). The CDR3 totals 16 residues. In nucleotides, the CDR3 is TGCAGTGCTATGGGTAATTGGGGAGCGGGCCACAATGAGCAGTTCTTC. Its translation: CSAMGNWGAGHNEQFF.

Judged by abundance, this clonotype is medium-sized. The chain has TRBV15 and TRBJ2-7, with D possibly TRBD2 on 5 matching bases. Trimming shortened V by 5 bases and J by 4 bases, and 12 bases separated the two germline ends. CDR3 length equals 13 residues. CDR1 and CDR2 (germline): LNHNV, YYDKDF (reference sequence). The CDR3 region is CATSGGSLYEQYF. Written as DNA, the CDR3 is TGTGCCACCAGCGGAGGAAGCCTATACGAGCAGTACTTC.

This clonotype is medium-sized (0.01 to 0.1%). The gene calls are TRBV28 and TRBJ2-1; perhaps TRBD1 as D (6 bases). The CDR3 has 14 residues. V lost 8 bases, J lost 1 base, and 12 bases lay in between. Germline V gene sequence: CDR1 MDHEN, CDR2 SYDVKM. The CDR3 coding sequence is TGTGCCAGCGAAGGACAGCCTTCCTACAATGAGCAGTTCTTC. Protein product: CASEGQPSYNEQFF.

This clonotype has a handful of counts. The chain carries TRBV6-1 and TRBJ2-1, with no clear D. Germline-derived CDR1 and CDR2 are MNHNS and SASEGT. This CDR3 is built from 13 residues. The ends were cut back, 5 bases at V and 6 bases at J, with 11 bases in the middle. The CDR3 DNA is TGTGCCAGCAGTACCGTGCTCCGCAATGAGCAGTTCTTC. Translation gives CASSTVLRNEQFF.

In its sample, this clonotype was seen a few times. This chain joins TRBV27 and TRBJ1-2, with TRBD1 matching 8 bases. The J segment lost 2 bases and the V segment lost 3 bases, leaving 2 bases of the junction unmatched. Germline assignment: CDR1 MNHEY and CDR2 SMNVEV (reference sequence). This CDR3 is built from 14 residues. This CDR3 reads CASSFQGANYGYTF. The CDR3 nucleotides read TGTGCCAGCAGTTTCCAGGGGGCGAACTATGGCTACACCTTC.

V gene TRBV28 combines with J gene TRBJ2-7; D is undetermined. V was pared by 5 bases and J by 3 bases, with 11 bases between. Germline V CDR1 and CDR2: MDHEN, SYDVKM. The CDR3 spans 13 residues. The CDR3 nucleotides read TGTGCCAGCAGTCAACTAAGCCTCTACGAGCAGTACTTC. It is translated as CASSQLSLYEQYF.

The chain is built from TRBV2 and TRBJ1-1; D gene uncertain. Trimming pared 4 bases from V and 3 bases from J, leaving 6 bases between. CDR3 length equals 12 residues. CDR1 and CDR2 from the germline V gene are SNHLY and FYNNEI. This CDR3 is CASSVFDTEAFF. Here the CDR3 DNA reads TGTGCCAGCAGTGTATTCGACACTGAAGCTTTCTTT.

The chain recombines TRBV3-1 with TRBJ2-2; 8 positions match TRBD2. The CDR3 is 16 amino acids. Per the germline V gene, CDR1 is LGHDT and CDR2 is YNNKEL (reference sequence). With V trimmed by 4 bases and J by 4 bases, 8 bases remained unmatched. The DNA for the CDR3 is TGTGCCAGCAGCCGACTAGCGTATCAAAGCACCGGGGAGCTGTTTTTT. It yields the protein CASSRLAYQSTGELFF.

For this clonotype: The junction departs from germline at one end; a sequencing error may be responsible. The chain carries TRBV2 and TRBJ1-6; D remains unclear. The CDR3 has 16 residues. Germline CDR1 SNHLY, CDR2 FYNNEI. CDR3 nucleotide sequence: TGTGCCGGCAGTGAAGCGCTTCAAGGGTATAATTCACCCCTCCACTTT. Its translation is CAGSEALQGYNSPLHF.

At least ten counts were recorded for this clonotype. The chain employs TRBV11-3 and TRBJ2-1; 10 positions agree with TRBD2. This CDR3 has 14 residues. Germline CDR1 SGHNT, CDR2 YENEEA. V trimming: 5 bases; J trimming: 8 bases; junction bases outside the gene matches: 6. The CDR3 region has the DNA TGTGCCAGCAGCGAAGGACTAGCGGTTGATGAGCAGTTCTTC. Its translation is CASSEGLAVDEQFF.